There are a few counts of the clone carrying this T cell receptor (beta chain). Its antigen is still unknown. The source of the sample is a study of CD8+ T cells in alopecia areata. General observations from the study: Higher clonality than in normal scalp was seen in lesional scalp, especially alopecia totalis/universalis. Scalp clonality dropped significantly under tofacitinib, as did expanded CD8+ top-100 clones.

Sequencing templates came from extracted RNA that was reverse transcribed into cDNA. Clones were read by immunoSEQ multiplex PCR, and TCRdb kept only the in-frame ones, dropping some. The table lists a few hundred thousand clones, 50% to 75% of them singletons, with around 0.92% in the top ten. Indicated treatment: oral pan-JAK inhibitor, 5-10 mg twice daily. This CDR3 has 13 amino acids. Germline CDR1 reads GTSNPN; CDR2 reads SVGIG (reference sequence). V shed 8 bases and J 0 bases; nucleotides not matched to a gene: 6. This TCR came from a human donor with alopecia areata. The source material was CD4+ T cells sorted from blood, sampled at roughly week 53, from a patient treated with tofacitinib. The chain links TRBV30 to TRBJ1-1; 7 nucleotides match TRBD1. The CDR3 DNA reads as TGTGCCGCGAGGACAGGATTGAACACTGAAGCTTTCTTT. Residues: CAARTGLNTEAFF.